The text below deals with one T cell receptor (beta chain). The table came from immunoSEQ multiplex PCR; TCRdb's copy has only in-frame clones and leaves some out. The sample contains 75,000 to 90,000 clones, more than 75% of which appear only once. The sample is drawn from a study of control samples from healthy donors and cancer patients. The CDR3 covers 16 residues. Germline-derived CDR1 and CDR2 are LGHNA and YNFKEQ. Trimming cost V 2 bases and J 2 bases; bases outside gene matches: 3. This clonotype was sampled from a woman in her thirties or forties in good health. The gene calls are TRBV4-2 and TRBJ1-6, with TRBD1 identical over 7 bases. Material: blood. The CDR3 loop reads CASSQRDRAYNSPLHF. As DNA, the CDR3 is TGTGCCAGCAGCCAAAGGGACAGAGCCTATAATTCACCCCTCCACTTT.